Below, 29 T cell receptor beta chains from the same sample are listed, as sequenced in a study of CD8+ T cells in alopecia areata. RNA was isolated and reverse transcribed to cDNA, the sequencing template. The table came from immunoSEQ multiplex PCR; TCRdb's copy has only in-frame clones and leaves some out. The table lists roughly 150,000 clones, about 53% of them singletons, with approximately 19% in the top ten. Material: CD8+ T cells sorted from blood, obtained at week 0. These receptors originate from a human donor with alopecia areata.

The chain links TRBV2 to TRBJ1-2; D unclear. V was cut by 7 bases and J by 2 bases, with 8 bases left in between. This CDR3 has 12 amino acids. CDR1 is SNHLY and CDR2 is FYNNEI in the germline V gene. CDR3 sequence (DNA): TGTGCCAGCATGGGATCCAACTATGGCTACACCTTC. Protein sequence: CASMGSNYGYTF.

This clone was observed a handful of times. V usage is TRBV30 and J usage is TRBJ2-7; D is perhaps TRBD1 (5 bases). CDR1 and CDR2 from the germline V gene are GTSNPN and SVGIG (reference sequence). Trimming took off 8 bases at V and 2 bases at J, with 13 bases between the two ends. CDR3 size: 12 residues. CDR3 sequence (DNA): TGTGCCAGCAGCTTAGGGGCCTACGAGCAGTACTTC. This gives the protein CASSLGAYEQYF.

This clone has only one observation. The same CDR3 arises from other DNA sequences in this sample as well. The chain links TRBV27 to TRBJ1-5, with a tentative D call TRBD1 (6 bases). V was shortened by 4 bases and J by 2 bases, with 6 bases between the two germline ends. CDR3 size: 13 residues. CDR1 and CDR2 from the germline V gene are MNHEY and SMNVEV (reference sequence). The CDR3 reads CASSSGGNQPQHF. CDR3 DNA sequence: TGTGCCAGCAGTTCAGGGGGCAATCAGCCCCAGCATTTT.

This clone was counted a few times. The chain links TRBV27 to TRBJ1-6; tentative D call: TRBD1 (5 bases). This CDR3 has 16 amino acids. Trimming took 4 bases from V and 8 from J, leaving 18 bases between them. CDR1 and CDR2 (germline): MNHEY, SMNVEV (reference sequence). The DNA for the CDR3 is TGTGCCAGCAGTTCGTGGGGGAGGCAGCAGTATTCACCCCTCCACTTT. It is translated as CASSSWGRQQYSPLHF.

This clone was seen only a few times. The chain combines TRBV7-9 with TRBJ1-1; no firm D call. Germline V lookup: CDR1 SEHNR, CDR2 FQNEAQ (reference sequence). The germline V and J ends were trimmed by 7 bases and 11 bases, with 20 bases remaining between them. This CDR3 is built from 13 residues. The CDR3 loop reads CASTKDPGAPAFF. For the CDR3, the DNA is TGTGCCAGCACTAAGGACCCCGGCGCCCCGGCTTTCTTT.

The J gene is TRBJ1-2, the V gene TRBV27; a possible D gene is TRBD1 (5 bases). Trimming shortened V by 2 bases and J by 0 bases, and 10 bases separated the two germline ends. This CDR3 spans 15 amino acids. Germline values: CDR1 MNHEY, CDR2 SMNVEV (reference sequence). Here the CDR3 reads CASSLGAGSNYGYTF. In DNA, the CDR3 is TGTGCCAGCAGTTTAGGGGCAGGATCTAACTATGGCTACACCTTC.

The chain links TRBV29-1 to TRBJ1-2, with TRBD1 matching 8 bases. The germline V gene has CDR1 SQVTM and CDR2 ANQGSEA. The CDR3 is 13 residues long. J gave up 1 base and V 4 bases, and 2 bases lay outside the gene matches. The CDR3 sequence: CSVGTGSNYGYTF. In DNA form, the CDR3 reads TGCAGCGTTGGGACAGGGAGTAACTATGGCTACACCTTC.

V usage is TRBV30 and J usage is TRBJ2-3, with TRBD1 matching over 9 bases. The ends lost 5 bases at V and 4 bases at J; junction bases unmatched: 7. CDR3 length: 14 amino acids. Germline V CDR1 and CDR2: GTSNPN, SVGIG (reference sequence). The chain's CDR3 is CAWGTGIVADTQYF. CDR3 DNA: TGTGCCTGGGGGACAGGGATAGTGGCAGATACGCAGTATTTT.

This clone has a count of ten or more. The V gene is TRBV9, the J gene TRBJ1-1, with unresolved D. Trimming pared 0 bases from V and 7 bases from J, leaving 13 bases between. CDR3 length: 14 amino acids. The germline gives CDR1 SGDLS, CDR2 YYNGEE. CDR3 coding DNA: TGTGCCAGCAGCGTAGTGGGAGACGGCCGTGAAGCTTTCTTT. As protein: CASSVVGDGREAFF.

There are a few counts of this clone. The CDR3: CASSPDGRGYNSPLHF. DNA of the CDR3: TGTGCCAGCAGCCCGGACGGCAGAGGCTATAATTCACCCCTCCACTTT. The chain employs TRBV2 and TRBJ1-6; D unclear. V lost 6 bases and J lost 3, with 15 bases in between. Germline-derived CDR1 and CDR2 are SNHLY and FYNNEI. This CDR3 has 16 amino acids.

This clone was counted between two and nine times. The rearrangement joins TRBV27 to TRBJ2-2; no definite D call. This CDR3 is 12 amino acids long. V lost 4 bases to trimming and J lost 7 bases, with 7 bases between them. Germline loops: CDR1 MNHEY, CDR2 SMNVEV (reference sequence). CDR3 amino acids: CASSSIGGELFF. CDR3 DNA: TGTGCCAGCAGTTCGATTGGCGGGGAGCTGTTTTTT.

This clone came up a few times. The chain uses TRBV5-1 and TRBJ2-1; no firm D call. V lost 4 bases and J lost 5, with 19 bases in between. The CDR3 has 16 residues. Germline V gene lookup returns CDR1 SGHRS and CDR2 YFSETQ. CDR3: CASSLLERVRDNEQFF. CDR3 coding DNA: TGCGCCAGCAGCCTTCTAGAGCGAGTTCGTGACAATGAGCAGTTCTTC.

V is TRBV7-3 and J is TRBJ2-3; D possibly corresponds to TRBD2 (6 bases). Trimming took 8 bases from V and 5 from J, leaving 26 bases between them. The CDR3 contains 17 residues. Germline CDR1 is SGHTA and CDR2 is FQGTGA. The CDR3 sequence is CASAYDGSGGAVDTQYF. CDR3 bases: TGTGCCAGCGCATACGACGGCTCAGGCGGGGCTGTAGATACGCAGTATTTT.

This clone was seen a handful of times. V gene TRBV4-1 combines with J gene TRBJ1-1; tentatively, D is TRBD1 (5 bases). The germline V gene has CDR1 MGHRA and CDR2 YSYEKL. The CDR3 covers 15 residues. Between the trimmed V and J ends, which lost 1 base and 1 base, there was a span of 10 bases. CDR3 DNA sequence: TGCGCCAGCAGCCAAGGGGGACGGGAGAACACTGAAGCTTTCTTT. This translates into CASSQGGRENTEAFF.

The gene calls are TRBV12-5 and TRBJ1-1; possible D gene TRBD1, 6 bases. The CDR3 runs to 16 residues. Trimming shortened V by 3 bases and J by 4 bases, and 18 bases separated the two germline ends. The germline V gene encodes CDR1 LGHNT and CDR2 FRNRAP. Written as DNA, the CDR3 is TGTGCTAGTGGTTTACATGCAGGGGAATGGATCACTGAAGCTTTCTTT. It encodes CASGLHAGEWITEAFF. Using reference TRBV12-5 and TRBJ1-1 for the parts outside the CDR3, the full variable domain is DARVTQTPRHKVTEMGQEVTMRCQPILGHNTVFWYRQTMMQGLELLAYFRNRAPLDDSGMPKDRFSAEMPDATLATLKIQPSEPRDSAVYFCASGLHAGEWITEAFFGQGTRLTVV.

The V and J genes are TRBV5-6 and TRBJ1-2, with 10 bases matching TRBD1. Germline CDR1 SGHDT, CDR2 YYEEEE. Trimming cost V 2 bases and J 8 bases; bases outside gene matches: 6. The CDR3 is 14 amino acids. CDR3 in amino acids: CASSFAGQGVGYTF. The CDR3 DNA reads TGTGCCAGCAGCTTCGCAGGACAGGGGGTCGGCTACACCTTC.

This clone was observed a few times. This chain links TRBV4-3 with TRBJ2-2; the D is unclear. V lost 0 bases and J lost 4, with 9 bases in between. In germline, CDR1 is LGHNA, CDR2 YSLEER. The CDR3 extends over 15 amino acids. The DNA of the CDR3 is TGCGCCAGCAGCCAAGAGGAACCCGGCACCGGGGAGCTGTTTTTT. Translation gives CASSQEEPGTGELFF.

This chain uses TRBV29-1 with TRBJ1-2; tentative D call: TRBD1 (6 bases). CDR1 and CDR2 (germline): SQVTM, ANQGSEA. The CDR3 length is 14 residues. Trimming shortened V by 6 bases and J by 4 bases, and 18 bases separated the two germline ends. Here the CDR3 reads CSVEDSGYSYGYTF. The CDR3 DNA follows: TGCAGCGTCGAGGACAGCGGATATAGCTATGGCTACACCTTC.

The V and J genes are TRBV29-1 and TRBJ1-2; D is unclear. Germline V CDR1 and CDR2: SQVTM, ANQGSEA. This CDR3 is 10 amino acids long. Between the trimmed V and J ends, which lost 3 bases and 8 bases, there was a span of 7 bases. CDR3 loop: CSVDFGGYTF. CDR3 in DNA: TGCAGCGTTGATTTCGGGGGCTACACCTTC.

J is TRBJ1-1 and V is TRBV25-1; D is possibly TRBD1 (6 bases). This CDR3 comprises 12 residues. Trimming removed 3 bases from V and 11 bases from J, with 13 bases in between. Germline loops: CDR1 MGHDK, CDR2 SYGVNS. CDR3 nucleotides: TGTGCCAGCAGTGACGGACAGCCGCGGGCTTTCTTT. This gives the protein CASSDGQPRAFF.

The chain employs TRBV6-6 and TRBJ2-5; perhaps TRBD1 as D (5 bases). There are 13 residues in the CDR3. Deletions cut 6 bases from V and 0 bases from J, with 8 bases between. Germline CDR1 MNHNY, CDR2 SVGAGI (reference sequence). The CDR3 here is CASSRQYQETQYF. The CDR3 coding sequence is TGTGCCAGCAGCCGACAGTACCAAGAGACCCAGTACTTC.

The rearrangement links TRBV6-1 to TRBJ1-5; no clear D gene. V was cut by 6 bases and J by 4 bases, with 4 bases left in between. CDR1 is MNHNS and CDR2 is SASEGT in the germline V gene. The CDR3 is 11 residues long. The DNA of the CDR3 is TGTGCCAGCAGCCGTAATCAGCCCCAGCATTTT. This translates into CASSRNQPQHF.

The V gene is TRBV11-2, the J gene TRBJ1-1; D remains ambiguous. Germline CDR1 reads SGHAT; CDR2 reads FQNNGV. Trimming stripped 1 base from V and 4 bases from J, with 10 bases between. The CDR3 totals 14 residues. DNA of the CDR3: TGTGCCAGCAGCTTAGGAAGGAATCCCACTGAAGCTTTCTTT. Its protein product is CASSLGRNPTEAFF.

Only a few counts were recorded for this clone. Here the CDR3 DNA reads TGCGCCAGCCGACGATTCGGGGGCCGGGGCTACACCTTC. Protein product: CASRRFGGRGYTF. This sequence joins TRBV23-1 and TRBJ1-2; TRBD1 might be the D (6 bases). TRBV23-1 is an ORF; its function is uncertain. The CDR3 totals 13 residues. Trimming stripped 8 bases from V and 8 bases from J, with 18 bases between.

This chain's CDR3 is CSVEPDRSINTEAFF. The CDR3 bases are TGCAGCGTTGAGCCGGACAGGAGCATTAACACTGAAGCTTTCTTT. The V gene is TRBV29-1, the J gene TRBJ1-1, with TRBD1 matching 7 bases. CDR3 length: 15 residues. V was pared by 3 bases and J by 2 bases, with 9 bases of the junction left unmatched. Germline V gene data show CDR1 as SQVTM and CDR2 as ANQGSEA.

This chain joins TRBV15 and TRBJ2-7, with D perhaps matching TRBD1 (5 bases). The CDR3 covers 14 residues. Germline values: CDR1 LNHNV, CDR2 YYDKDF (reference sequence). Deletions cut 10 bases from V and 0 bases from J, with 16 bases between. CDR3 nucleotides: TGTGCCATCCTTACAGGTTGCTACTCCTACGAGCAGTACTTC. This sequence encodes CAILTGCYSYEQYF.

The rearrangement uses TRBV5-6 and TRBJ2-7; D unclear. In germline, CDR1 is SGHDT, CDR2 YYEEEE. CDR3 length equals 13 residues. Between the trimmed V and J ends, which lost 4 bases and 7 bases, there was a span of 15 bases. The CDR3 sequence: CASSPTRTGEQYF. CDR3 DNA sequence: TGTGCCAGCAGCCCCACCCGGACGGGTGAGCAGTACTTC. Using reference TRBV5-6 and TRBJ2-7 for the parts outside the CDR3, the full variable domain is DAGVTQSPTHLIKTRGQQVTLRCSPKSGHDTVSWYQQALGQGPQFIFQYYEEEERQRGNFPDRFSGHQFPNYSSELNVNALLLGDSALYLCASSPTRTGEQYFGPGTRLTVT.

The V and J genes are TRBV29-1 and TRBJ2-3, with 10 bases lining up with TRBD1. The germline V gene encodes CDR1 SQVTM and CDR2 ANQGSEA. The trim removed 4 bases at V and 4 bases at J, leaving 5 bases unmatched. The CDR3 totals 14 residues. The CDR3 sequence: CSVAGTGVADTQYF. The DNA for the CDR3 is TGCAGCGTTGCTGGGACAGGGGTAGCAGATACGCAGTATTTT.

This rearrangement joins TRBV13 to TRBJ2-1; 8 bases agree with TRBD1. This CDR3 has 14 residues. The germline V gene encodes CDR1 PRHDT and CDR2 FYEKMQ (reference sequence). V gave up 3 bases and J gave up 9 bases; unmatched junction bases: 7. This CDR3 is CASSFDGTGPEQFF. The DNA for the CDR3 is TGTGCCAGCAGCTTCGACGGGACAGGTCCTGAGCAGTTCTTC. The variable domain in full, completed from reference TRBV13 and TRBJ2-1, reads AAGVIQSPRHLIKEKRETATLKCYPIPRHDTVYWYQQGPGQDPQFLISFYEKMQSDKGSIPDRFSAQQFSDYHSELNMSSLELGDSALYFCASSFDGTGPEQFFGPGTRLTVL.